Listed below are T cell receptor beta chains from one sample, sequenced in a study of shared clonotypes between healthy human individuals. TCRdb's copy holds only in-frame clones and misses some; the assay was immunoSEQ multiplex PCR. The sample holds about 2.2 million clones; about 94% are singletons and the top ten take less than 2%. What was sequenced was naive CD8+ T cells from PBMCs. These receptors originate from a man between 18 and 35 years old in good health. Some clones in this sample may be carry-over from other donors' samples. Both conserved end residues are part of each CDR3.

J gene: TRBJ2-1; V gene: TRBV18; CDR3 protein: CASSPARQGPHEQFF
J gene: TRBJ2-6; V gene: TRBV19; CDR3 protein: CASSLKSRTRGPSGANVLTF
J gene: TRBJ2-7; V gene: TRBV7-9; CDR3 protein: CASSPGGGSYEQYF
J gene: TRBJ1-4; V gene: TRBV29-1; CDR3 protein: CSALGTANEKLFF
J gene: TRBJ2-7; V gene: TRBV6-5; CDR3 protein: CASSYQYEQYF
J gene: TRBJ2-7; V gene: TRBV5-8; CDR3 protein: CASSSISLTRYEQYF
J gene: TRBJ2-7; V gene: TRBV7-9; CDR3 protein: CASSPPTGREEQYF
J gene: TRBJ2-4; V gene: TRBV28; CDR3 protein: CASSPLGDNEEDIQYF
J gene: TRBJ2-2; V gene: TRBV4-2; CDR3 protein: CASSQVIRERTGELFF
J gene: TRBJ2-7; V gene: TRBV7-9; CDR3 protein: CASSSSMGEQYF
J gene: TRBJ2-5; V gene: TRBV4-1; CDR3 protein: CASSPGGVETQYF
J gene: TRBJ2-5; V gene: TRBV5-1; CDR3 protein: CASIGPLGGSIGETQYF
J gene: TRBJ1-2; V gene: TRBV7-3; CDR3 protein: CASSLTWGQGRDGYTF
J gene: TRBJ2-3; V gene: TRBV14; CDR3 protein: CASSQGPTRLYTDTQYF
J gene: TRBJ2-1; V gene: TRBV28; CDR3 protein: CASSSGTGNHNEQFF
J gene: TRBJ1-2; V gene: TRBV28; CDR3 protein: CASSMPGGSGYTF
J gene: TRBJ2-5; V gene: TRBV4-1; CDR3 protein: CASSQPGTGGGETQYF
J gene: TRBJ1-2; V gene: TRBV10-2; CDR3 protein: CASSEIGRVSYGYTF
J gene: TRBJ2-7; V gene: TRBV6-1; CDR3 protein: CASSETSGRYYEQYF
J gene: TRBJ1-2; V gene: TRBV5-1; CDR3 protein: CASSLEQHYGYTF